The 9 T cell receptor beta chains given below trace back to one sample, sequenced in a study of blood T cell repertoires in COVID-19. The method was immunoSEQ multiplex PCR; TCRdb's version includes in-frame clones alone and lacks a portion of them. The sample has roughly 120,000 clones; less than 85% are singletons. Specimen: peripheral blood. All receptors derive from a man aged 25-45 years with acute or convalescent COVID-19.

The V call is TRBV9, the J call TRBJ1-6; D remains ambiguous. The CDR3 totals 16 residues. Trimming removed 4 bases at V and 0 bases at J, with 11 bases between. Germline values: CDR1 SGDLS, CDR2 YYNGEE. CDR3 loop: CASSLDSSSYNSPLHF. CDR3 DNA: TGTGCCAGCAGCTTGGACTCGAGCTCCTATAATTCACCCCTCCACTTT. The variable domain in full, completed from reference TRBV9 and TRBJ1-6, reads DSGVTQTPKHLITATGQRVTLRCSPRSGDLSVYWYQQSLDQGLQFLIQYYNGEERAKGNILERFSAQQFPDLHSELNLSSLELGDSALYFCASSLDSSSYNSPLHFGNGTRLTVT.

The genes are TRBV14 and TRBJ2-1, with D possibly matching TRBD2 (7 bases). Germline V CDR1 and CDR2: SGHDN, FVKESK. Trimming pared 4 bases from V and 0 bases from J, leaving 16 bases between. CDR3 size: 17 residues. CDR3 region: CASSPQRGGYSYNEQFF. The CDR3 DNA sequence: TGTGCCAGCAGCCCCCAGAGGGGGGGATACTCCTACAATGAGCAGTTCTTC.

The genes are TRBV5-1 and TRBJ2-2; D ambiguous. Trimming took 2 bases from V and 3 from J, leaving 8 bases between them. Germline V lookup: CDR1 SGHRS, CDR2 YFSETQ. The CDR3 is made up of 14 amino acids. DNA for the CDR3: TGCGCCAGCAGCTTCGAGAGTTACACCGGGGAGCTGTTTTTT. Translating gives CASSFESYTGELFF.

The chain has TRBV15 and TRBJ2-1; no definite D call. This CDR3 is 14 amino acids long. Trimming removed 0 bases at V and 6 bases at J, with 9 bases between. Germline CDR1 is LNHNV and CDR2 is YYDKDF (reference sequence). CDR3 coding DNA: TGTGCCACCAGCAGAGATGAAGCAGGCAATGAGCAGTTCTTC. It yields the protein CATSRDEAGNEQFF.

This chain links TRBV5-1 with TRBJ1-6; D ambiguous. V was pared by 0 bases and J by 0 bases, with 4 bases between. The germline V gene encodes CDR1 SGHRS and CDR2 YFSETQ. The CDR3 is 15 amino acids. CDR3 sequence reads: CASSLVGSYNSPLHF. The CDR3, as DNA: TGCGCCAGCAGCTTGGTCGGCTCCTATAATTCACCCCTCCACTTT. Drawing the rest from reference TRBV5-1 and TRBJ1-6, the complete variable domain is KAGVTQTPRYLIKTRGQQVTLSCSPISGHRSVSWYQQTPGQGLQFLFEYFSETQRNKGNFPGRFSGRQFSNSRSEMNVSTLELGDSALYLCASSLVGSYNSPLHFGNGTRLTVT.

The table lists this clone with a count of one. CDR3 DNA sequence: TGTGCTAGTGGTTTCCTCCTCCAGGGCTACACCTTC. As protein: CASGFLLQGYTF. The chain has TRBV12-5 and TRBJ1-2; D not certain. The CDR3 consists of 12 residues. In germline, CDR1 is LGHNT, CDR2 FRNRAP. Trimming cost V 3 bases and J 8 bases, with 10 bases left between them.

V gene TRBV9 combines with J gene TRBJ2-3; D is unclear. The CDR3 runs to 13 residues. V lost 4 bases, J lost 3 bases, and 9 bases lay in between. The germline gives CDR1 SGDLS, CDR2 YYNGEE. Written as DNA, the CDR3 is TGTGCCAGCAGCCCCGTACGGACAGATACGCAGTATTTT. This codes for CASSPVRTDTQYF.

This clone was seen once. The rearrangement uses TRBV5-1 and TRBJ1-4, with 10 bases matching TRBD1. V lost 1 base, J lost 3 bases, and 12 bases stayed unmatched. The CDR3 runs 19 residues. The germline CDR1 and CDR2 sequences are SGHRS and YFSETQ. The CDR3 spells CASSLIPSGTGAANEKLFF. The CDR3 nucleotides read TGCGCCAGCAGCTTGATTCCGAGTGGGACAGGGGCGGCTAATGAAAAACTGTTTTTT.

This sequence joins TRBV11-2 and TRBJ2-3, with a tentative D call TRBD1 (5 bases). Trimming stripped 7 bases from V and 0 bases from J, with 8 bases between. The CDR3 has 13 residues. Germline CDR1 and CDR2: SGHAT and FQNNGV. The CDR3 protein is CASKPGSTDTQYF. The CDR3 bases are TGTGCCAGCAAACCAGGGAGCACAGATACGCAGTATTTT.